This passage covers 9 T cell receptor beta chains from one sample sequenced in a study of shared clonotypes between healthy human individuals. Sequencing used immunoSEQ multiplex PCR; TCRdb keeps in-frame clones, though not all of them. Here the sample spans around 600,000 clones, less than 98% being singletons. Sequenced sample: naive CD4+ T cells sorted from blood. Subset described: CD45RA+ positively selected. The receptors were sampled from a woman aged 25 to 39 in good health.

CDR3 sequence reads: CASTLLSRETQYF. CDR3 DNA sequence: TGTGCCAGCACCCTCCTCTCTCGGGAGACCCAGTACTTC. This chain uses TRBV27 with TRBJ2-5, with D unresolved. Germline V CDR1 and CDR2: MNHEY, SMNVEV (reference sequence). V lost 7 bases to trimming and J lost 5 bases, with 14 bases between them. CDR3 length: 13 residues.

The genes are TRBV19 and TRBJ2-5; 7 nucleotides line up with TRBD1. Trimming cost V 5 bases and J 5 bases; bases outside gene matches: 11. This CDR3 contains 15 residues. Per germline, CDR1 LNHDA and CDR2 SQIVND (reference sequence). CDR3 protein: CASSHPTGWSETQYF. The DNA of the CDR3 is TGTGCCAGTAGTCACCCGACAGGGTGGTCCGAGACCCAGTACTTC.

The chain links TRBV28 to TRBJ2-3; D gene ambiguous. Trimming took 3 bases from V and 6 from J, leaving 4 bases between them. CDR1 is MDHEN, CDR2 SYDVKM, per germline. CDR3 length: 11 amino acids. The CDR3 sequence: CASSFFDTQYF. In DNA form, the CDR3 reads TGTGCCAGCAGTTTCTTTGATACGCAGTATTTT.

The sample holds a few counts of this clone. The chain uses TRBV5-4 and TRBJ1-1; possibly TRBD1 for D (6 bases). CDR1 and CDR2 from the germline V gene are SGHNT and YYREEE (reference sequence). Trimming cost V 0 bases and J 3 bases, with 15 bases left between them. This CDR3 comprises 16 residues. The chain's CDR3 is CASSLVGGYRDTEAFF. Written as DNA, the CDR3 is TGTGCCAGCAGCTTGGTGGGAGGATACAGGGACACTGAAGCTTTCTTT.

V usage is TRBV4-1 and J usage is TRBJ2-1, with a possible D match to TRBD2 (6 bases). Trimming took off 3 bases at V and 4 bases at J, with 19 bases between the two ends. Germline values: CDR1 MGHRA, CDR2 YSYEKL. The CDR3 loop spans 17 amino acids. The CDR3 sequence is CASSQLKAGRRYNEQFF. Here the CDR3 DNA reads TGCGCCAGCAGCCAGCTGAAAGCGGGCCGTCGGTACAATGAGCAGTTCTTC.

The chain joins TRBV28 to TRBJ2-4, with D tentatively TRBD1 (8 bases). The CDR3 length is 14 residues. Trimming stripped 9 bases from V and 0 bases from J, with 12 bases between. The V gene's germline CDR1 is MDHEN and CDR2 SYDVKM. In nucleotides, the CDR3 is TGTGCCAGAACAGGGGGGGTAGCCAAAAACATTCAGTACTTC. Its translation is CARTGGVAKNIQYF.

This rearrangement joins TRBV5-1 to TRBJ2-5; D remains unclear. The closer fit of TRBJ2-7 to the DNA end suggests the J call may be wrong. Germline loops: CDR1 SGHRS, CDR2 YFSETQ. This CDR3 is 12 amino acids long. The CDR3 nucleotides are TGCGCCAGCAGCTCCCCCGACCACGAGCAGTACTTC. As protein: CASSSPDHEQYF.

This chain joins TRBV28 and TRBJ1-5; no reliable D call. This CDR3 comprises 15 residues. V was pared by 3 bases and J by 0 bases, with 9 bases between. Germline V gene data show CDR1 as MDHEN and CDR2 as SYDVKM. The CDR3 loop reads CASSFAGNSNQPQHF. CDR3 bases: TGTGCCAGCAGTTTTGCGGGGAATAGCAATCAGCCCCAGCATTTT.

J is TRBJ1-5 and V is TRBV28, with D possibly TRBD1 on 5 matching bases. V lost 5 bases to trimming and J lost 5 bases, with 19 bases between them. The CDR3 has 16 residues. The V gene's germline CDR1 is MDHEN and CDR2 SYDVKM. The CDR3 DNA follows: TGTGCCAGCAGTACCAGGGTGGGGGAAGCGGATCAGCCCCAGCATTTT. It encodes CASSTRVGEADQPQHF. Full variable domain (remainder filled in from reference TRBV28 and TRBJ1-5): DVKVTQSSRYLVKRTGEKVFLECVQDMDHENMFWYRQDPGLGLRLIYFSYDVKMKEKGDIPEGYSVSREKKERFSLILESASTNQTSMYLCASSTRVGEADQPQHFGDGTRLSIL.